The next 29 T cell receptor beta chains were all read from a single sample in a study of blood T cell repertoires in COVID-19. This table comes from immunoSEQ multiplex PCR, and its TCRdb copy is limited to in-frame clones, with some not included. The sample has 270,000 or so clones; 82% are singletons. Sequenced material: peripheral blood. All receptors come from a woman younger than 30 with acute or convalescent COVID-19.

The table lists this clone with a count of one. The J gene is TRBJ2-1, the V gene TRBV6-2 or TRBV6-3, with 8 bases that match TRBD2. With 4 bases clipped from V and 9 bases from J, the junction kept 14 bases outside the gene matches. The CDR3 spans 16 residues. Germline CDR1 and CDR2: MNHEY and SVGEGT. The DNA for the CDR3 is TGTGCCAGCAGTTTACGACTAGCGACTACATGGGGTGAGCAGTTCTTC. It codes for CASSLRLATTWGEQFF.

The chain is built from TRBV27 and TRBJ1-2, with D possibly matching TRBD1 (6 bases). This CDR3 has 15 residues. Germline CDR1 is MNHEY and CDR2 is SMNVEV (reference sequence). V gave up 2 bases and J gave up 4 bases, with 14 bases separating them. CDR3 DNA: TGTGCCAGCAGTTTACGGGGGGGCCTTCCCTATGGCTACACCTTC. Protein sequence: CASSLRGGLPYGYTF.

The chain combines TRBV6-5 with TRBJ2-7; 12 bases agree with TRBD2. This CDR3 contains 14 residues. V lost 4 bases, J lost 6 bases, and 4 bases stayed unmatched. Germline V CDR1 and CDR2: MNHEY, SVGAGI. DNA for the CDR3: TGTGCCAGCAGTTCCAAGGGACTAGCGGGCGAGCAGTACTTC. Its protein product is CASSSKGLAGEQYF.

This clone was counted a few times. The V and J genes are TRBV5-1 and TRBJ2-1; no firm D call. The germline V gene has CDR1 SGHRS and CDR2 YFSETQ. The CDR3 loop spans 15 amino acids. Trimming removed 1 base at V and 6 bases at J, with 14 bases between. CDR3: CASSLWLGLSNEQFF. The CDR3 DNA is TGCGCCAGCAGCTTGTGGCTGGGCCTTTCCAATGAGCAGTTCTTC.

This chain joins TRBV18 and TRBJ2-2; 10 nucleotides align to TRBD2. The CDR3 has 19 amino acids. The germline CDR1 and CDR2 sequences are KGHSH and LQKENI. J was trimmed by 2 bases and V by 2 bases; bases with no gene match: 11. As DNA, the CDR3 is TGTGCCAGCTCACCATTGCCCCAGGCTAGCGGGAGAAACACCGGGGAGCTGTTTTTT. Translating it yields CASSPLPQASGRNTGELFF.

The chain recombines TRBV5-4 with TRBJ2-1; 8 bases are a match to TRBD2. The V segment lost 5 bases and the J segment 4 bases; nucleotides outside the gene matches: 5. CDR3 length equals 14 residues. The germline V gene has CDR1 SGHNT and CDR2 YYREEE (reference sequence). Written as DNA, the CDR3 is TGTGCCAGCAGAGGGGCTAGCGGGTACAATGAGCAGTTCTTC. It translates to CASRGASGYNEQFF.

The chain joins TRBV6-5 to TRBJ2-7; 7 positions match TRBD2. Germline-derived CDR1 and CDR2 are MNHEY and SVGAGI. V was clipped by 6 bases and J by 2 bases; unmatched bases: 10. The CDR3 totals 15 residues. The CDR3 sequence is CASSAGLDLTYEQYF. CDR3 in DNA: TGTGCCAGCAGCGCCGGACTAGATCTGACCTACGAGCAGTACTTC.

This clone was counted only a few times. V usage is TRBV6-2 or TRBV6-3 and J usage is TRBJ2-1; possibly TRBD2 for D (6 bases). Germline CDR1 is MNHEY and CDR2 is SVGEGT. This CDR3 region has 14 residues. V lost 2 bases and J 8 bases, leaving 13 bases between the germline ends. Written as DNA, the CDR3 is TGTGCCAGCAGTTACGAGACTAGTGCCTATGAGCAGTTCTTC. It is translated as CASSYETSAYEQFF.

This rearrangement joins TRBV6-5 to TRBJ2-3, with 9 bases that match TRBD2. Germline V gene lookup returns CDR1 MNHEY and CDR2 SVGAGI. The CDR3 has 16 amino acids. V dropped 0 bases and J dropped 4; count of bases not matched to a gene: 5. DNA of the CDR3: TGTGCCAGCAGTTACTCGATTGCGGGAGGGGCAGATACGCAGTATTTT. As protein: CASSYSIAGGADTQYF.

A few counts support this clone. Its ends do not fully match the called genes, so a read error is possible. The genes are TRBV5-4 and TRBJ2-2; the match to TRBD2 covers 10 bases. The CDR3 is made up of 17 amino acids. Germline V gene data show CDR1 as SGHNT and CDR2 as YYREEE (reference sequence). The CDR3 is CASSHTREREGDRGAVF. The CDR3 nucleotides read TGTGCCAGCAGCCACACCAGGGAGCGGGAGGGCGACCGGGGAGCTGTTTTT.

This chain joins TRBV3-1 (or the pseudogene TRBV3-2) and TRBJ1-1; D call uncertain. In germline, CDR1 is LGHDT, CDR2 YNNKEL (reference sequence). This CDR3 has 11 residues. Trimming pared 0 bases from V and 12 bases from J, leaving 8 bases between. CDR3 in amino acids: CASSQEFRSFF. The CDR3 DNA is TGTGCCAGCAGCCAAGAGTTCAGGTCTTTCTTT.

The V and J genes are TRBV20-1 and TRBJ2-7, with no clear D. The length of the CDR3 is 8 residues. V lost 7 bases to trimming and J lost 5 bases, with 3 bases between them. Germline CDR1 and CDR2: DFQATT and SNEGSKA (reference sequence). The CDR3 spells CSVNEQYF. In nucleotides, the CDR3 is TGCAGTGTTAACGAGCAGTACTTC.

V gene TRBV3-1 (or the pseudogene TRBV3-2) combines with J gene TRBJ2-3; TRBD2 might be the D (5 bases). Germline CDR1 and CDR2: LGHDT and YNNKEL (reference sequence). There are 13 residues in the CDR3. V gave up 0 bases and J gave up 9 bases, with 10 bases separating them. In DNA form, the CDR3 reads TGTGCCAGCAGCCAAGATCTGACGGGGACGCAGTATTTT. This translates into CASSQDLTGTQYF.

This sequence joins TRBV28 and TRBJ2-7, with 11 nucleotides matching TRBD2. The V segment lost 6 bases and the J segment 5 bases; nucleotides outside the gene matches: 9. The CDR3 is made up of 15 amino acids. Germline V gene data show CDR1 as MDHEN and CDR2 as SYDVKM. CDR3 region: CASSQGTSGVHEQYF. The CDR3 bases are TGTGCCAGCAGCCAAGGGACTAGCGGAGTCCACGAGCAGTACTTC.

The V call is TRBV6-2 or TRBV6-3, the J call TRBJ1-2; the D gene is possibly TRBD1 (6 bases). The ends were cut back, 3 bases at V and 7 bases at J, with 15 bases in the middle. Germline V CDR1 and CDR2: MNHEY, SVGEGT. The length of the CDR3 is 14 residues. As DNA, the CDR3 is TGTGCCAGCAGTTATTGGGCAGGGGACGGTGGCTACACCTTC. Translating it yields CASSYWAGDGGYTF.

The chain couples TRBV18 to TRBJ2-5, with 9 bases aligning to TRBD1. V shed 1 base, J shed 2 bases, and the junction held 5 bases outside the gene matches. CDR3 length equals 16 residues. The germline gives CDR1 KGHSH, CDR2 LQKENI. The CDR3 sequence is CASSPRDRALQETQYF. The CDR3 nucleotides read TGTGCCAGCTCACCACGGGACAGGGCACTTCAAGAGACCCAGTACTTC.

In DNA, the CDR3 is TGTGCCAGCAGCTTTCCCGGGACAGGGAGCTCCTACGAGCAGTACTTC. It encodes CASSFPGTGSSYEQYF. The chain joins TRBV7-2 to TRBJ2-7; 9 bases line up with TRBD1. This CDR3 comprises 16 residues. J lost 0 bases, V lost 3 bases, and 6 bases had no gene match. Germline V gene lookup returns CDR1 SGHTA and CDR2 FQGNSA.

The chain employs TRBV19 and TRBJ2-7; 9 nucleotides match TRBD2. Germline V gives CDR1 LNHDA, CDR2 SQIVND (reference sequence). The CDR3 runs to 15 residues. V trimming: 5 bases; J trimming: 4 bases; junction bases outside the gene matches: 9. CDR3 nucleotide sequence: TGTGCCAGTAGTCCGGACCGGACTAGCGTATACGAGCAGTACTTC. This encodes CASSPDRTSVYEQYF.

The chain is built from TRBV30 and TRBJ2-3; tentatively, D is TRBD2 (7 bases). V lost 1 base to trimming and J lost 6 bases, with 8 bases between them. The CDR3 is 12 residues long. CDR1 and CDR2 (germline): GTSNPN, SVGIG (reference sequence). CDR3 loop: CAWSEGGDTQYF. The CDR3 coding sequence is TGTGCCTGGAGTGAGGGGGGGGATACGCAGTATTTT.

The genes are TRBV28 and TRBJ1-1; 8 bases align to TRBD1. The CDR3 has 16 amino acids. Unmatched junction bases numbered 5, after V lost 2 bases and J lost 0 bases. Germline-derived CDR1 and CDR2 are MDHEN and SYDVKM. The CDR3 loop is CASSLGGQGMNTEAFF. Here the CDR3 DNA reads TGTGCCAGCAGTTTAGGCGGACAGGGTATGAACACTGAAGCTTTCTTT.

The genes are TRBV11-3 and TRBJ1-1; no clear D gene. The CDR3 consists of 16 residues. The V end was cut by 1 base, the J end by 1 base, with 13 bases between. Germline V gene sequence: CDR1 SGHNT, CDR2 YENEEA. The CDR3 loop is CASSLGGHRPNTEAFF. The CDR3 region has the DNA TGTGCCAGCAGCTTAGGTGGTCACAGACCGAACACTGAAGCTTTCTTT.

This clone showed up just a few times. The chain links TRBV27 to TRBJ1-1; 9 nucleotides align to TRBD1. CDR3 length equals 15 residues. V was pared by 4 bases and J by 3 bases, with 6 bases of the junction left unmatched. Germline CDR1 MNHEY, CDR2 SMNVEV (reference sequence). DNA for the CDR3: TGTGCCAGCAGTTGGGGGACAGGGTGGGACACTGAAGCTTTCTTT. This encodes CASSWGTGWDTEAFF.

The V call is TRBV29-1, the J call TRBJ1-1; D is possibly TRBD1 (5 bases). This CDR3 has 12 residues. V was clipped by 6 bases and J by 1 base, with 9 bases between them. From germline, CDR1 is SQVTM and CDR2 ANQGSEA. The CDR3 protein is CSVIDRNTEAFF. DNA for the CDR3: TGCAGCGTGATCGACAGGAACACTGAAGCTTTCTTT.

The chain joins TRBV18 to TRBJ2-2; the match to TRBD1 covers 10 bases. Per the germline V gene, CDR1 is KGHSH and CDR2 is LQKENI. This CDR3 is built from 17 residues. With V trimmed by 3 bases and J by 4 bases, 8 bases remained unmatched. The CDR3 here is CASSPPGTGVSTGELFF. The CDR3 region has the DNA TGTGCCAGCTCACCTCCCGGGACAGGGGTATCCACCGGGGAGCTGTTTTTT.

This clone was seen only once. The chain couples TRBV5-1 to TRBJ1-2; no clear D gene. The ends were cut back, 4 bases at V and 0 bases at J, with 10 bases in the middle. The CDR3 totals 14 residues. Looked up from germline, CDR1 is SGHRS and CDR2 is YFSETQ. CDR3 loop: CASSVTETNYGYTF. The CDR3 nucleotides are TGCGCCAGCAGCGTTACAGAGACTAACTATGGCTACACCTTC.

The chain combines TRBV5-1 with TRBJ1-2; D not certain. Deletions cut 0 bases from V and 4 bases from J, with 16 bases between. The CDR3 contains 16 residues. Germline lookup yields CDR1 SGHRS and CDR2 YFSETQ. The CDR3 coding sequence is TGCGCCAGCAGCTTGGGAGGGCCCCCCAGCGGCTATGGCTACACCTTC. It translates to CASSLGGPPSGYGYTF.

The chain employs TRBV11-2 and TRBJ1-3, with no clear D. This CDR3 comprises 13 residues. Trimming removed 0 bases at V and 4 bases at J, with 4 bases between. CDR1 is SGHAT and CDR2 is FQNNGV in the germline V gene. The CDR3 DNA follows: TGTGCCAGCAGCTTAGATCAGGGAAACACCATATATTTT. This sequence encodes CASSLDQGNTIYF.

The V gene is TRBV28, the J gene TRBJ2-1, with D perhaps TRBD1 (6 bases). The CDR3 totals 14 residues. Germline assignment: CDR1 MDHEN and CDR2 SYDVKM. V lost 7 bases and J 9 bases, leaving 19 bases between the germline ends. CDR3 nucleotides: TGTGCCAGCATCCCAGGGGAAATGGCCGGTGAGCAGTTCTTC. It codes for CASIPGEMAGEQFF.

The chain uses TRBV14 and TRBJ2-7; D ambiguous. This CDR3 is 15 amino acids long. The V end lost 3 bases, the J end lost 3 bases, and 15 bases lay between the germline ends. Germline V lookup: CDR1 SGHDN, CDR2 FVKESK. The CDR3 region is CASSQRSSPDYEQYF. The CDR3 bases are TGTGCCAGCAGCCAGAGGTCATCCCCCGACTACGAGCAGTACTTC.